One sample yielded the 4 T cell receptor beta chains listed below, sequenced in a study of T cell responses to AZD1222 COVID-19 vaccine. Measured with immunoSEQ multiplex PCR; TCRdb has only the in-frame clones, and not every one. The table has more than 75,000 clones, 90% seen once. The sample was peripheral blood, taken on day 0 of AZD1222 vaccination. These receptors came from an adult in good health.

CDR3 nucleotide sequence: TGTGCCAGCAGTTCGGACAGGGCTCGCTCCTACAATGAGCAGTTCTTC. Amino acid sequence: CASSSDRARSYNEQFF. The chain combines TRBV5-4 with TRBJ2-1; the match to TRBD1 covers 8 bases. The CDR3 is 16 amino acids. The trim removed 5 bases at V and 0 bases at J, leaving 7 bases unmatched. Germline lookup yields CDR1 SGHNT and CDR2 YYREEE (reference sequence).

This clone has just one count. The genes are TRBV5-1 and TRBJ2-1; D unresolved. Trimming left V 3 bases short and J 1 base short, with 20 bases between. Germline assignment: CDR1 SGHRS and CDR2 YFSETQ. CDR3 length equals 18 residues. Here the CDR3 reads CASSYLLGSSRSYNEQFF. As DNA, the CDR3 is TGCGCCAGCAGCTACTTGCTTGGTAGTTCCAGGTCCTACAATGAGCAGTTCTTC.

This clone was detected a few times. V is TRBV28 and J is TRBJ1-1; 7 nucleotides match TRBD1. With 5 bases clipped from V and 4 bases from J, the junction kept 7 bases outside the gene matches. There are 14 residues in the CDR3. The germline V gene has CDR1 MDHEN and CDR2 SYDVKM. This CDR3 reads CASSPRQGVTEAFF. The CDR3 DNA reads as TGTGCCAGCAGTCCGAGACAGGGCGTCACTGAAGCTTTCTTT.

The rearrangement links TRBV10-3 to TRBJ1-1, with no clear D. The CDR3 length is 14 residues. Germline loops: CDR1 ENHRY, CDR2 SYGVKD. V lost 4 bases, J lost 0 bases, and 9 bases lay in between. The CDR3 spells CAISGQNMNTEAFF. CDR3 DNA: TGTGCCATCAGTGGACAAAACATGAACACTGAAGCTTTCTTT.